The 13 T cell receptor beta chains in this list originate from one sample, sequenced in a study of blood T cells in healthy people across ages. A second PCR of roughly 7 to 11 cycles used a sample-barcoded 5' primer and a J-beta primer mix. Each CDR3 protein gets one entry after TCRdb re-called the 5' RACE reads with MiXCR. The sample lists 700,000 to 900,000 distinct CDR3 sequences, roughly 24% occurring once. The data also belong to a second study, concerning T cells of mothers and their children.

The sequenced material came from blood. All receptors derive from a boy aged 5 to 17 in good health.

This clonotype came up a few times. V is TRBV30 and J is TRBJ2-5, with D possibly TRBD1 on 6 matching bases. The germline gives CDR1 GTSNPN, CDR2 SVGIG (reference sequence). This CDR3 contains 16 residues. With 0 bases removed from V and 11 bases from J, the gap between germline ends came to 25 bases. In DNA form, the CDR3 reads TGTGCCTGGAGTGTACGCGGACAGCCCAACCTAGGAGAGCAGTACTTC. Its protein is CAWSVRGQPNLGEQYF.

This clonotype has only one observation. This chain joins TRBV29-1 and TRBJ2-5, with 8 positions matching TRBD1. CDR3 length equals 14 residues. Germline-derived CDR1 and CDR2 are SQVTM and ANQGSEA. Trimming took 5 bases from V and 5 from J; bases not matched to a gene: 10. The CDR3 DNA reads as TGCAGCGTTCGGACAGGGTGGGTTCGGGAGACCCAGTACTTC. This encodes CSVRTGWVRETQYF.

Only a few counts were recorded for this clonotype. The V call is TRBV12-3 or TRBV12-4, the J call TRBJ1-1; no definite D call. The V end was cut by 4 bases, the J end by 2 bases, with 11 bases between. The CDR3 covers 14 residues. The CDR3, as DNA: TGTGCCAGCAGTTCCGGGGTTGATAACACTGAAGCTTTCTTT. Translation: CASSSGVDNTEAFF.

The chain carries TRBV9 and TRBJ1-3; weak D call: TRBD1 (6 bases). The CDR3 spans 15 residues. V was clipped by 4 bases and J by 2 bases, with 13 bases between them. Germline lookup yields CDR1 SGDLS and CDR2 YYNGEE. The CDR3 DNA is TGTGCCAGCAGCTACAGGGATCTGACTGGAAACACCATATATTTT. The encoded protein is CASSYRDLTGNTIYF.

The V call is TRBV25-1, the J call TRBJ1-2, with D unclear. This CDR3 has 13 residues. CDR1 is MGHDK, CDR2 SYGVNS, per germline. Deletions cut 4 bases from V and 5 bases from J, with 11 bases between. In nucleotides, the CDR3 is TGTGCCAGCAGTGTCGGCAGCTTATATGGCTACACCTTC. It translates to CASSVGSLYGYTF.

There are a few counts of this clonotype. V usage is TRBV28 and J usage is TRBJ1-4, with TRBD1 as a possible D gene (6 bases). Germline CDR1 MDHEN, CDR2 SYDVKM. This CDR3 comprises 17 residues. The V gene lost 8 bases and the J gene lost 0 bases, with 19 bases spanning the gap. The DNA of the CDR3 is TGTGCCAGCGCCCTTGGGGGGGGGCGCGCAACTAATGAAAAACTGTTTTTT. This encodes CASALGGGRATNEKLFF.

This clonotype was observed a handful of times. The genes are TRBV2 and TRBJ2-5, with 8 bases lining up with TRBD2. The end of the DNA aligns better with TRBJ2-1, so the J call may be wrong. This CDR3 is 14 amino acids long. Per germline, CDR1 SNHLY and CDR2 FYNNEI. Written as DNA, the CDR3 is TGTGCCAGCGGAAAGCGACTAGCGATCAATGAGCAGTTCTTC. Translating gives CASGKRLAINEQFF.

This clonotype was picked up a small number of times. The chain employs TRBV29-1 and TRBJ2-7; D tentatively reads TRBD1 or TRBD2 (5 bases each). Germline assignment: CDR1 SQVTM and CDR2 ANQGSEA. V dropped 6 bases and J dropped 3 bases, with 15 bases sitting between them. The CDR3 loop spans 13 amino acids. CDR3 amino acids: CSVPVLGVYEQYF. The CDR3 nucleotides are TGCAGCGTCCCCGTTCTGGGGGTCTACGAGCAGTACTTC.

This clonotype was observed a handful of times. V and J are TRBV9 and TRBJ2-1, with a weak D call TRBD2 (5 bases). The V end lost 3 bases, the J end lost 2 bases, and 15 bases lay between the germline ends. The CDR3 spans 16 residues. Looked up from germline, CDR1 is SGDLS and CDR2 is YYNGEE. DNA for the CDR3: TGTGCCAGCAGCGAGGTTTGGCTAGCTGCCTACAATGAGCAGTTCTTC. It is translated as CASSEVWLAAYNEQFF.

The sample holds a few counts of this clonotype. The chain employs TRBV9 and TRBJ2-6; no clear D gene. CDR1 and CDR2 (germline): SGDLS, YYNGEE. The CDR3 spans 16 residues. V lost 0 bases and J 0 bases, leaving 7 bases between the germline ends. The CDR3 reads CASSVGPPSGANVLTF. DNA for the CDR3: TGTGCCAGCAGCGTAGGGCCGCCCTCTGGGGCCAACGTCCTGACTTTC.

This clonotype was observed many times. The V gene is TRBV7-9, the J gene TRBJ2-4; D is possibly TRBD2 (5 bases). V was clipped by 5 bases and J by 9 bases, with 11 bases between them. The germline V gene encodes CDR1 SEHNR and CDR2 FQNEAQ (reference sequence). The CDR3 totals 12 residues. CDR3 in DNA: TGTGCCAGCAGCGACGGAGGCAGCATTCAGTACTTC. This translates into CASSDGGSIQYF. Using reference TRBV7-9 and TRBJ2-4 for the parts outside the CDR3, the full variable domain is DTGVSQNPRHKITKRGQNVTFRCDPISEHNRLYWYRQTLGQGPEFLTYFQNEAQLEKSRLLSDRFSAERPKGSFSTLEIQRTEQGDSAMYLCASSDGGSIQYFGAGTRLSVL.

On this clonotype itself: Given the absence of the conserved phenylalanine or tryptophan at the CDR3 end, a read error is likely. The CDR3 region has the DNA TGTGCCAGCAGCGTAGCTCCGGGTGGGTACGAGCAGTACTCC. This encodes CASSVAPGGYEQYS. V gene TRBV9 combines with J gene TRBJ2-7; D is ambiguous. The CDR3 consists of 14 residues. Germline V gene lookup returns CDR1 SGDLS and CDR2 YYNGEE. Trimming shortened V by 0 bases and J by 4 bases, and 11 bases separated the two germline ends.

The chain couples TRBV9 to TRBJ2-1; D may be TRBD1 (6 bases). V was cut by 0 bases and J by 5 bases, with 12 bases left in between. This CDR3 is built from 15 residues. Germline CDR1 is SGDLS and CDR2 is YYNGEE. The CDR3 DNA reads TGTGCCAGCAGCGTAGACCAAGGGACAAACAATGAGCAGTTCTTC. Amino acid sequence: CASSVDQGTNNEQFF.